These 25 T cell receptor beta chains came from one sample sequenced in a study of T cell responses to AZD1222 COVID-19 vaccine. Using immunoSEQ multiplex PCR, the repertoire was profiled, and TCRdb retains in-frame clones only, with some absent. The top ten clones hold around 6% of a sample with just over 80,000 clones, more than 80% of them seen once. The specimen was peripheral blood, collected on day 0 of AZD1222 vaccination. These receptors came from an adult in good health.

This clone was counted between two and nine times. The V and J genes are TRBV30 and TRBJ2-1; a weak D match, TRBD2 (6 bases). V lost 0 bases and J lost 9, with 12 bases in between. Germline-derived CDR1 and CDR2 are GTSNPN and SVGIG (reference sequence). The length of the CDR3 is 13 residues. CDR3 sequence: CAWSVRGAREQFF. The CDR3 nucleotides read TGTGCCTGGAGTGTACGCGGGGCCCGTGAGCAGTTCTTC. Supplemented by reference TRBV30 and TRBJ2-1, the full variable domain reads SQTIHQWPATLVQPVGSPLSLECTVEGTSNPNLYWYRQAAGRGLQLLFYSVGIGQISSEVPQNLSASRPQDRQFILSSKKLLLSDSGFYLCAWSVRGAREQFFGPGTRLTVL.

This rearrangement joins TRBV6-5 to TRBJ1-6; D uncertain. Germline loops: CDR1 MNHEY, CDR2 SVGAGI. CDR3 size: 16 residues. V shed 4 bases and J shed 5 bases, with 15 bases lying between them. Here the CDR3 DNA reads TGTGCCAGCAGTTCCGAACCCTGGACGGATAATTCACCCCTCCACTTT. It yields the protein CASSSEPWTDNSPLHF.

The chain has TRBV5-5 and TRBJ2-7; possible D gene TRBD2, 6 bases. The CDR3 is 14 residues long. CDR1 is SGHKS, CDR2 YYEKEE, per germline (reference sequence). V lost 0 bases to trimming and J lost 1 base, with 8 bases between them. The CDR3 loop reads CASSLAGTSYEQYF. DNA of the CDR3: TGTGCCAGCAGCTTGGCCGGGACTTCCTACGAGCAGTACTTC.

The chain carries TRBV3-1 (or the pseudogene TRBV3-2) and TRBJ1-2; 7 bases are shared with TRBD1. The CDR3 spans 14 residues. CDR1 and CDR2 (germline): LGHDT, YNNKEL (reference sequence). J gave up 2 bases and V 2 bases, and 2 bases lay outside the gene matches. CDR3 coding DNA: TGTGCCAGCAGCCAACTACAGGGGAACTATGGCTACACCTTC. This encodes CASSQLQGNYGYTF.

The CDR3 is CASSLGQMNTEAFF. The CDR3 bases are TGTGCCAGCAGCTTAGGTCAGATGAACACTGAAGCTTTCTTT. This chain uses TRBV7-8 with TRBJ1-1; D unclear. Per germline, CDR1 SGHVS and CDR2 FQNEAQ. The V gene lost 1 base and the J gene lost 0 bases, with 6 bases spanning the gap. The CDR3 is 14 residues long.

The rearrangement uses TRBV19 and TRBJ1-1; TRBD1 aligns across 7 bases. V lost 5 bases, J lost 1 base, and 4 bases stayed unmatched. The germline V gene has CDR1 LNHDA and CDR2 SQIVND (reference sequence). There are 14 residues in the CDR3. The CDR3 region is CASSRRQGNTEAFF. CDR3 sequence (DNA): TGTGCCAGTAGTCGTAGACAGGGGAACACTGAAGCTTTCTTT.

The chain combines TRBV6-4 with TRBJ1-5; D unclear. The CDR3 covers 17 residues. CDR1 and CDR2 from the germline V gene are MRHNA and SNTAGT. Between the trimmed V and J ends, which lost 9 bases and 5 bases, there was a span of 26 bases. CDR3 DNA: TGTGCCAGTAGAATCAGATTGGGCTTGCGATCGGATCAGCCCCAGCATTTT. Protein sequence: CASRIRLGLRSDQPQHF.

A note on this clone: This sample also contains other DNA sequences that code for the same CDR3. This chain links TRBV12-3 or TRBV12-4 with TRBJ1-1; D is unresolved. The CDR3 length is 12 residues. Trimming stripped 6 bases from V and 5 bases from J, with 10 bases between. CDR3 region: CASSPGVTEAFF. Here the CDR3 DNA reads TGTGCCAGCAGCCCCGGGGTAACTGAAGCTTTCTTT.

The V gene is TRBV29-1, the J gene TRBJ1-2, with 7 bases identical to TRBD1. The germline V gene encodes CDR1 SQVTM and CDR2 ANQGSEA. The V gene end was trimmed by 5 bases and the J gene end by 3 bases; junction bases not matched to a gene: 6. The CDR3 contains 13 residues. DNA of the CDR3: TGCAGCGTTCTGACCGGGACAGACTATGGCTACACCTTC. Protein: CSVLTGTDYGYTF.

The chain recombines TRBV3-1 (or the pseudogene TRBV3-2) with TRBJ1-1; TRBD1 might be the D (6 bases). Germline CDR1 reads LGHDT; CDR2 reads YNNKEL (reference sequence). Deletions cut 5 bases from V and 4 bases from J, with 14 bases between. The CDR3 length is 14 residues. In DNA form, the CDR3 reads TGTGCCAGCAGCGAACAGGGTGAGCTCACTGAAGCTTTCTTT. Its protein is CASSEQGELTEAFF.

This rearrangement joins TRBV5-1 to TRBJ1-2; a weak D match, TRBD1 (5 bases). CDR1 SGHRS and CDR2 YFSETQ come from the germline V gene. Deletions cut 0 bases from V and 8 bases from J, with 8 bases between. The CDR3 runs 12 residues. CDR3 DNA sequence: TGCGCCAGCAGCTTGGGACAGCAAGGCTACACCTTC. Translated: CASSLGQQGYTF.

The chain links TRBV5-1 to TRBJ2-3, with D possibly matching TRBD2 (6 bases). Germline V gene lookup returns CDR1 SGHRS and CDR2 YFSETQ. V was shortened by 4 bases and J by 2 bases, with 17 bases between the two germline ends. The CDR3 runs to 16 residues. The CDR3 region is CASSGALAGDTDTQYF. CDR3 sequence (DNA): TGCGCCAGCAGCGGAGCACTAGCAGGAGACACAGATACGCAGTATTTT.

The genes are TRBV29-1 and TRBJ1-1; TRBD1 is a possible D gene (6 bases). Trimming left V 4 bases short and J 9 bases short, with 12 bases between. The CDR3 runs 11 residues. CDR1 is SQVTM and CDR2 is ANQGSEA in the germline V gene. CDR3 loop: CSVGEGGKAFF. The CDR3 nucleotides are TGCAGCGTTGGAGAGGGGGGGAAAGCTTTCTTT.

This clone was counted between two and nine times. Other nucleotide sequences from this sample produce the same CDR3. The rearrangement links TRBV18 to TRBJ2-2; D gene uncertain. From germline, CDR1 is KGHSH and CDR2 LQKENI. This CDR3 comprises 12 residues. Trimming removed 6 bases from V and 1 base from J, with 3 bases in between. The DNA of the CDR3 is TGTGCCAGCTCCTGGAACACCGGGGAGCTGTTTTTT. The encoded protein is CASSWNTGELFF.

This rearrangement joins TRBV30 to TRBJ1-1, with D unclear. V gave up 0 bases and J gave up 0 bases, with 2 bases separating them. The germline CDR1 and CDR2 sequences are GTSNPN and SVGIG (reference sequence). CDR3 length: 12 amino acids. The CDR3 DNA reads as TGTGCCTGGAGTGTGGTGAACACTGAAGCTTTCTTT. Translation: CAWSVVNTEAFF. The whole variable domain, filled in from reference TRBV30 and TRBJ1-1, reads SQTIHQWPATLVQPVGSPLSLECTVEGTSNPNLYWYRQAAGRGLQLLFYSVGIGQISSEVPQNLSASRPQDRQFILSSKKLLLSDSGFYLCAWSVVNTEAFFGQGTRLTVV.

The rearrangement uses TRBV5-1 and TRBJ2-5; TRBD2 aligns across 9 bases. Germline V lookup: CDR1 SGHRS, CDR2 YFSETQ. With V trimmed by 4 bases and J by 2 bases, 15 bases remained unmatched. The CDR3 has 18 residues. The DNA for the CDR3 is TGCGCCAGCAGCCCGGGGATCAATAGCGGGGGTTTACAAGAGACCCAGTACTTC. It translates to CASSPGINSGGLQETQYF.

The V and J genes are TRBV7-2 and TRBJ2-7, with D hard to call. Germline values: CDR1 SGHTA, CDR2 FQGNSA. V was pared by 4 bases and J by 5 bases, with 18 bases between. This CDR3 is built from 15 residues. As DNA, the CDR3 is TGTGCCAGCAGCTCAACCGGGCCTTCTGTCCACGAGCAGTACTTC. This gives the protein CASSSTGPSVHEQYF.

This chain's CDR3 is CASSQGQRLFQETQYF. In nucleotides, the CDR3 is TGTGCCAGCAGCCAAGGACAGCGGCTCTTTCAAGAGACCCAGTACTTC. The rearrangement links TRBV3-1 (or the pseudogene TRBV3-2) to TRBJ2-5; perhaps D is TRBD1 or TRBD2 (5 bases each). This CDR3 region has 16 residues. Germline assignment: CDR1 LGHDT and CDR2 YNNKEL (reference sequence). The germline V and J ends were trimmed by 1 base and 2 bases, with 14 bases remaining between them.

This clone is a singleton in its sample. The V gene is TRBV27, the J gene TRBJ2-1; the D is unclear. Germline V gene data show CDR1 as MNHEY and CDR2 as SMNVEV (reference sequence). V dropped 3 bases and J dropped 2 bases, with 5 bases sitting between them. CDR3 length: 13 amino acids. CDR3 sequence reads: CASSFQAYNEQFF. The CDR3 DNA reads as TGTGCCAGCAGTTTCCAGGCCTACAATGAGCAGTTCTTC.

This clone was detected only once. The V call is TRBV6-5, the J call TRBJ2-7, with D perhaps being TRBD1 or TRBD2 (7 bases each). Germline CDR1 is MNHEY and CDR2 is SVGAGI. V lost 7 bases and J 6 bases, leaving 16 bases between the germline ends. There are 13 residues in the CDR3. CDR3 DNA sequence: TGTGCCAGCAAAAGGGCAGGGGGGGCCGAGCAGTACTTC. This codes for CASKRAGGAEQYF.

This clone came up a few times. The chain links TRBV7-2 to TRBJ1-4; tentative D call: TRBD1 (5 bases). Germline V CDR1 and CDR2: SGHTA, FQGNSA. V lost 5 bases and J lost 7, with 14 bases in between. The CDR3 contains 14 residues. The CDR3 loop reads CASSTDGTSEKLFF. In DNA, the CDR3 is TGTGCCAGCAGCACTGACGGGACGAGTGAAAAACTGTTTTTT.

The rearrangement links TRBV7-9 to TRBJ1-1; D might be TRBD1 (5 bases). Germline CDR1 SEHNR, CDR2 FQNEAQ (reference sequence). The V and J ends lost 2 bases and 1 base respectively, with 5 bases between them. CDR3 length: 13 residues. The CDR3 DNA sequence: TGTGCCAGCAGCTTAAGGGGGAACACTGAAGCTTTCTTT. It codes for CASSLRGNTEAFF.

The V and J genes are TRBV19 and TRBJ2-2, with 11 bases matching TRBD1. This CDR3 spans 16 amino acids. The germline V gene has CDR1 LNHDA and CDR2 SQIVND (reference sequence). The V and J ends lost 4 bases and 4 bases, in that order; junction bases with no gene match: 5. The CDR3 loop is CASSTLGTGGTGELFF. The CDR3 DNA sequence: TGTGCCAGTAGTACCCTCGGGACAGGGGGCACCGGGGAGCTGTTTTTT.

CDR3 in DNA: TGCGCCAGCAGCCAAGATTTGTGGGGGGGGGTGGAGAAACTGTTTTTT. Its protein is CASSQDLWGGVEKLFF. The chain carries TRBV4-3 and TRBJ1-4, with D maybe TRBD1 (5 bases). The CDR3 spans 16 residues. CDR1 and CDR2 from the germline V gene are LGHNA and YSLEER. V shed 0 bases and J shed 11 bases, with 19 bases lying between them.

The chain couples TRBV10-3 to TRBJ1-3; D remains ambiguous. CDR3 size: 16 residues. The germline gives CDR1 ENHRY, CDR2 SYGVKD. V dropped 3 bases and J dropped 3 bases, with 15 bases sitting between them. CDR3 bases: TGTGCCATCAGTGACCCCGGTGGAGGGCTTGGAAACACCATATATTTT. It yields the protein CAISDPGGGLGNTIYF.